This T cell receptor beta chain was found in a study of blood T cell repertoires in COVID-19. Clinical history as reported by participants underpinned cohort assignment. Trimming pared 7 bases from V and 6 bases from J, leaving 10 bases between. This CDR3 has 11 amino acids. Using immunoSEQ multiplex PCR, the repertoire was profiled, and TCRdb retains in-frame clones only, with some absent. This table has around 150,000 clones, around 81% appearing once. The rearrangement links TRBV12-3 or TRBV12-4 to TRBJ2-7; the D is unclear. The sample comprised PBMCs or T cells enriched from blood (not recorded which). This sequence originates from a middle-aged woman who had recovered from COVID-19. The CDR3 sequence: CASTMGVEQYF. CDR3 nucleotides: TGTGCCAGCACCATGGGCGTCGAGCAGTACTTC.